This T cell receptor (beta chain) is drawn from a study of T cell repertoires in cytomegalovirus infection. In the study overall: The authors relied on CMV epitopes, both recently identified HLA-C-restricted and well-studied HLA-B-restricted. Public TCR beta signature analysis indicated the presence of both CMV infection and matching HLA type.

V lost 3 bases to trimming and J lost 6 bases, with 11 bases between them. This CDR3 comprises 13 residues. In germline, CDR1 is SGHAT, CDR2 FQNNGV. TCRdb redid the calling of the reads with MiXCR, one entry per CDR3 protein. The data contain some 38,000 distinct CDR3 sequences, over 50% of them seen just once; the ten biggest clones take up 80% to 95%. Findings of the study overall: Within the response measured ex vivo, HLA-C-restricted CMV-specific TCR beta clonotypes were dominant.

In its sample, this clonotype was seen once. Its antigen is not known. Sample: CD8+ T cells from cultured PBMCs, taken from culture after CMV antigen stimulation. The V call is TRBV11-2, the J call TRBJ1-1; unclear D gene. This receptor was obtained from a human donor in good health (CMV status not recorded). Some clones in this sample may be carry-over from other donors' samples. In DNA form, the CDR3 reads TGTGCCAGCAGCTTTAAAACTGGCCCTGAAGCTTTCTTT. Translated: CASSFKTGPEAFF.